This T cell receptor (beta chain) comes out of a study of T cells in localized non-small cell lung cancer. Study-level points and caveats: Appearing in adjacent lung were a median about 50 of the top 100 tumor clones. The study found T cell clonality highest in uninvolved adjacent lung, above tumor. Heterogeneity cannot be ruled out, as sequencing used one tumor region only. Those with higher blood T cell density had longer overall survival.

With respect to this clone: The antigen is unknown.

The CDR3 is made up of 15 amino acids. V dropped 0 bases and J dropped 4 bases, with 10 bases sitting between them. CDR1 is SGDLS and CDR2 is YYNGEE in the germline V gene. Produced via immunoSEQ multiplex PCR; TCRdb's table is partial and in-frame only. The sample lists more than 2,500 clones, roughly 29% occurring once. The chain combines TRBV9 with TRBJ1-4; D gene ambiguous. The sequenced sample was lung tumor tissue, obtained before any cancer treatment. This sequence originates from a woman aged 40-75 years with stage I lung adenocarcinoma. CDR3: CASSVDSFSNEKLFF. DNA of the CDR3: TGTGCCAGCAGCGTAGACAGCTTCAGTAATGAAAAACTGTTTTTT.